The 32 T cell receptor beta chains below were found in one sample sequenced in a study of tumor-infiltrating lymphocytes in primary liver carcinoma. TCR beta cDNA was made from 400 to 600 ng total RNA with a constant-region primer. Slightly modified ARM-PCR, run as three nested multiplex PCR rounds, produced the TCR beta libraries. Researchers ran the first two PCR rounds for 10 cycles each with TRBV1-TRBV30 forward primers and a C-beta reverse primer. A single record per CDR3 protein comes from TCRdb applying MiXCR to the multiplex PCR reads. This repertoire shows about 180,000 distinct CDR3 sequences, roughly three fifths found once; its top ten account for approximately 65%. RNA was extracted from whole blood without cell sorting, alongside germline DNA. Sequences were obtained from peripheral blood. The receptors were sampled from a man aged 35 to 55 with primary liver carcinoma and hepatitis B virus infection.

The count of this clonotype is one. One junction end disagrees with the germline gene, perhaps due to a read error. This chain joins TRBV6-5 and TRBJ1-5; D is perhaps TRBD1 (5 bases). Germline loops: CDR1 MNHEY, CDR2 SVGAGI. The CDR3 loop spans 15 amino acids. This CDR3 is CACRTPDVWGQPQHF. CDR3 nucleotide sequence: TGTGCCTGCAGAACCCCAGACGTCTGGGGGCAGCCCCAGCATTTT.

This clonotype has ten or more counts. This rearrangement joins TRBV11-2 to TRBJ2-7; 7 nucleotides agree with TRBD2. This CDR3 contains 14 residues. In germline, CDR1 is SGHAT, CDR2 FQNNGV. J lost 2 bases, V lost 4 bases, and 5 bases had no gene match. The CDR3 bases are TGTGCCAGCAGCTCTTCCGGGACTACCTACGAGCAGTACTTC. Protein sequence: CASSSSGTTYEQYF.

The CDR3 loop reads CAISGDGPMRVPYNEQFF. As DNA, the CDR3 is TGTGCCATCAGTGGGGACGGTCCCATGAGGGTCCCCTACAATGAGCAGTTCTTC. V usage is TRBV10-3 and J usage is TRBJ2-1; D may correspond to TRBD1 or TRBD2 (5 bases each). CDR1 and CDR2 from the germline V gene are ENHRY and SYGVKD. The length of the CDR3 is 18 residues. Trimming took 4 bases from V and 2 from J, leaving 21 bases between them.

V gene TRBV6-1 combines with J gene TRBJ2-1; no firm D call. The CDR3 runs to 11 residues. The germline V gene has CDR1 MNHNS and CDR2 SASEGT. The ends were cut back, 6 bases at V and 6 bases at J, with 6 bases in the middle. CDR3 region: CASRNRNEQFF. In DNA, the CDR3 is TGTGCCAGCAGAAACCGCAATGAGCAGTTCTTC.

Points on this clonotype: A read error may account for a junction end that differs from germline. This sequence joins TRBV6-1 and TRBJ2-2; 12 bases agree with TRBD2. CDR3 length equals 16 residues. Germline V gene sequence: CDR1 MNHNS, CDR2 SASEGT. In DNA form, the CDR3 reads TGTGTCAGCAGTGGACTAGCGGGACGAATCACCGGGGAGCTGTTTTTT. It is translated as CVSSGLAGRITGELFF.

This sequence joins TRBV5-6 and TRBJ2-2; TRBD1 might be the D (6 bases). This CDR3 comprises 16 residues. Germline lookup yields CDR1 SGHDT and CDR2 YYEEEE. Deletions cut 4 bases from V and 3 bases from J, with 16 bases between. Here the CDR3 DNA reads TGTGCCAGCAGCCCCCGCCAGGGGCTATACACCGGGGAGCTGTTTTTT. It is translated as CASSPRQGLYTGELFF.

In DNA form, the CDR3 reads TGTGCCAGCAGCTTGGTCCATAACTATGGCTACACCTTC. Its translation: CASSLVHNYGYTF. The chain recombines TRBV11-1 with TRBJ1-2, with D hard to call. Trimming left V 3 bases short and J 1 base short, with 6 bases between. CDR1 SGHAT and CDR2 FQDESV come from the germline V gene (reference sequence). This CDR3 has 13 residues. Together with reference TRBV11-1 and TRBJ1-2, the CDR3 gives the full variable domain: EAEVAQSPRYKITEKSQAVAFWCDPISGHATLYWYRQILGQGPELLVQFQDESVVDDSQLPKDRFSAERLKGVDSTLKIQPAELGDSAMYLCASSLVHNYGYTFGSGTRLTVV.

Only one count was recorded for this clonotype. A much larger clone lies one base from this, so it may be a read error. The rearrangement joins TRBV11-2 to TRBJ2-3; D may be TRBD2 (8 bases). CDR1 is SGHAT and CDR2 is FQNNGV in the germline V gene. The germline V and J ends were trimmed by 5 bases and 5 bases, with 20 bases remaining between them. The CDR3 is made up of 16 amino acids. CDR3 in DNA: TGTGCCAGCAGCCTAGGGACTAGAGGGGGCGGAGATACGCAGTATTTT. Its translation: CASSLGTRGGGDTQYF. Based on the CDR3 plus reference TRBV11-2 and TRBJ2-3, the full variable domain is EAGVAQSPRYKIIEKRQSVAFWCNPISGHATLYWYQQILGQGPKLLIQFQNNGVVDDSQLPKDRFSAERLKGVDSTLKIQPAKLEDSAVYLCASSLGTRGGGDTQYFGPGTRLTVL.

There are a few counts of this clonotype. This chain links TRBV29-1 with TRBJ2-2, with D possibly TRBD2 on 6 matching bases. The CDR3 is made up of 12 amino acids. From germline, CDR1 is SQVTM and CDR2 ANQGSEA. V lost 6 bases, J lost 10 bases, and 15 bases lay in between. The CDR3 here is CSVERVAVELFF. The CDR3 coding sequence is TGCAGCGTGGAGCGGGTGGCCGTGGAGCTGTTTTTT.

This chain links TRBV11-2 with TRBJ2-3, with 11 nucleotides matching TRBD2. This CDR3 is built from 17 residues. Unmatched junction bases numbered 13, after V lost 8 bases and J lost 3 bases. The germline gives CDR1 SGHAT, CDR2 FQNNGV. DNA for the CDR3: TGTGCCAGCGGCTCGGGGCTAGCGGGAGGCCTAACAGATACGCAGTATTTT. This encodes CASGSGLAGGLTDTQYF.

With respect to this clonotype: Compared with germline, one end of the junction differs, possibly owing to a read error. The V gene is TRBV28, the J gene TRBJ2-3; 11 nucleotides line up with TRBD2. The germline gives CDR1 MDHEN, CDR2 SYDVKM. This CDR3 contains 15 residues. CDR3 nucleotide sequence: TGTGCCAGCAGTGGTAGCGGGAGGGCGGTAGATTCGCAGTATTTT. Protein sequence: CASSGSGRAVDSQYF.

This clonotype has at least ten counts. This chain joins TRBV11-2 and TRBJ2-7, with D tentatively TRBD2 (6 bases). This CDR3 is built from 15 residues. V was trimmed by 1 base and J by 3 bases, leaving 13 bases between them. Germline-derived CDR1 and CDR2 are SGHAT and FQNNGV. The CDR3 spells CASSLAGVLVYEQYF. The CDR3, as DNA: TGTGCCAGCAGCTTAGCGGGAGTTTTAGTCTACGAGCAGTACTTC.

This clonotype appeared many times. The chain couples TRBV11-2 to TRBJ2-7; 9 positions match TRBD2. Germline CDR1 is SGHAT and CDR2 is FQNNGV. The V gene end was trimmed by 6 bases and the J gene end by 5 bases; junction bases not matched to a gene: 8. The CDR3 is made up of 14 amino acids. This CDR3 reads CASSPSGNRNEQYF. Here the CDR3 DNA reads TGTGCCAGCAGTCCTAGCGGGAATAGGAACGAGCAGTACTTC. Together with reference TRBV11-2 and TRBJ2-7, the CDR3 gives the full variable domain: EAGVAQSPRYKIIEKRQSVAFWCNPISGHATLYWYQQILGQGPKLLIQFQNNGVVDDSQLPKDRFSAERLKGVDSTLKIQPAKLEDSAVYLCASSPSGNRNEQYFGPGTRLTVT.

In its sample, this clonotype was seen once. V is TRBV5-6 and J is TRBJ1-2, with 10 bases lining up with TRBD1. Germline lookup yields CDR1 SGHDT and CDR2 YYEEEE. This CDR3 contains 15 residues. The ends lost 4 bases at V and 2 bases at J; junction bases unmatched: 5. The CDR3 here is CASSHGTGANYGYTF. The CDR3 bases are TGTGCCAGCAGCCACGGGACAGGGGCAAACTATGGCTACACCTTC. The complete variable domain, with remaining parts taken from reference TRBV5-6 and TRBJ1-2, reads DAGVTQSPTHLIKTRGQQVTLRCSPKSGHDTVSWYQQALGQGPQFIFQYYEEEERQRGNFPDRFSGHQFPNYSSELNVNALLLGDSALYLCASSHGTGANYGYTFGSGTRLTVV.

About this clonotype itself: An end of the junction differs from the germline gene, which may be a read error. V is TRBV6-6 and J is TRBJ1-5, with TRBD1 as a possible D gene (6 bases). CDR3 size: 15 residues. Germline lookup yields CDR1 MNHNY and CDR2 SVGAGI (reference sequence). CDR3 amino acids: CASSPSGGGNQPKHF. The CDR3 region has the DNA TGTGCCAGCAGCCCCAGTGGGGGCGGCAATCAGCCCAAGCATTTT.

Only a few counts were recorded for this clonotype. The rearrangement joins TRBV10-3 to TRBJ2-7; 9 positions agree with TRBD2. This CDR3 contains 16 residues. Germline V lookup: CDR1 ENHRY, CDR2 SYGVKD. V was pared by 0 bases and J by 6 bases, with 9 bases of the junction left unmatched. CDR3: CAISESTGTSRSEQYF. CDR3 sequence (DNA): TGTGCCATCAGTGAGTCGACCGGGACTAGCCGTTCCGAGCAGTACTTC.

With regard to this clonotype: This sequence may be a read error, since a much larger clone differs from it by one base. J is TRBJ2-5 and V is TRBV11-2, with D perhaps matching TRBD2 (6 bases). The V gene lost 5 bases and the J gene lost 5 bases, with 18 bases spanning the gap. CDR1 and CDR2 (germline): SGHAT, FQNNGV. The CDR3 has 15 amino acids. The CDR3 region has the DNA TGTGCCAGCAGCCGAACCCAGGGACTGGGGGAGACCCAGTACTTC. It translates to CASSRTQGLGETQYF.

With regard to this clonotype: A much larger clonotype is one base distant, so this may be a read error. J is TRBJ2-7 and V is TRBV11-2; D ambiguous. The CDR3 extends over 14 amino acids. Germline V lookup: CDR1 SGHAT, CDR2 FQNNGV. The CDR3 loop reads CASGLVKMAYEQYF. The CDR3 DNA is TGTGCCAGCGGCTTAGTAAAGATGGCCTACGAGCAGTACTTC.

The chain is built from TRBV10-2 and TRBJ2-1; 11 bases agree with TRBD2. The CDR3 consists of 17 residues. V dropped 3 bases and J dropped 6; count of bases not matched to a gene: 10. Germline V gives CDR1 WSHSY, CDR2 SAAADI. In nucleotides, the CDR3 is TGCGCCAGCAGTGATTCAATACTAGCGGGAGCTATCAATGAGCAGTTCTTC. Residues: CASSDSILAGAINEQFF.

This clonotype was detected a few times. This chain links TRBV12-3 or TRBV12-4 with TRBJ2-3, with 11 bases that match TRBD2. The junction had 4 bases not matched to a gene; V was cut back by 6 bases and J by 2 bases. CDR3 length: 15 amino acids. The CDR3 nucleotides are TGTGCCAGCAGCCTACTAGCGGGAGACACAGATACGCAGTATTTT. It encodes CASSLLAGDTDTQYF.

The rearrangement links TRBV28 to TRBJ2-4; the D gene could be TRBD1 or TRBD2 (5 bases each). Trimming took off 3 bases at V and 0 bases at J, with 12 bases between the two ends. CDR3 length: 16 residues. Per the germline V gene, CDR1 is MDHEN and CDR2 is SYDVKM. Here the CDR3 reads CASSFGGALAKNIQYF. The CDR3 bases are TGTGCCAGCAGTTTTGGGGGAGCCTTAGCCAAAAACATTCAGTACTTC.

The rearrangement uses TRBV10-3 and TRBJ1-5, with 7 nucleotides matching TRBD1. The V segment lost 7 bases and the J segment 5 bases; nucleotides outside the gene matches: 5. Germline values: CDR1 ENHRY, CDR2 SYGVKD. CDR3 size: 13 residues. Here the CDR3 reads CAINKGADQPQHF. In DNA form, the CDR3 reads TGTGCCATCAACAAGGGGGCAGATCAGCCCCAGCATTTT.

Of note for this clonotype: A much bigger clone sits one base away, suggesting this may be a read error. The rearrangement uses TRBV4-2 and TRBJ1-5, with 7 bases matching TRBD1. Germline V gene sequence: CDR1 LGHNA, CDR2 YNFKEQ. This CDR3 is 15 amino acids long. This CDR3 is CASRDRQGSNKPQHF. In DNA form, the CDR3 reads TGTGCCAGCAGGGACAGACAGGGTAGCAATAAGCCCCAGCATTTT.

V usage is TRBV29-1 and J usage is TRBJ2-3; the match to TRBD2 covers 13 bases. The V gene's germline CDR1 is SQVTM and CDR2 ANQGSEA. After removal of 0 bases from V and 6 bases from J, the junction contained 9 bases not matched to a gene. The CDR3 contains 17 residues. The CDR3 DNA is TGCAGCGTTGAAGACCCCTGGACTAGCGGGAGTGGTGATACGCAGTATTTT. Protein: CSVEDPWTSGSGDTQYF.

The rearrangement links TRBV6-5 to TRBJ2-1; 8 bases are a match to TRBD2. V was pared by 9 bases and J by 8 bases, with 12 bases of the junction left unmatched. CDR1 is MNHEY and CDR2 is SVGAGI in the germline V gene. The CDR3 covers 14 residues. CDR3 in amino acids: CASSSVRREDEQFF. The CDR3 DNA reads TGTGCCAGTTCCTCGGTCCGGCGGGAGGATGAGCAGTTCTTC.

The chain is built from TRBV5-6 and TRBJ2-3; D may match TRBD1 or TRBD2 (5 bases each). The CDR3 totals 11 residues. The germline CDR1 and CDR2 sequences are SGHDT and YYEEEE. V was shortened by 3 bases and J by 14 bases, with 13 bases between the two germline ends. CDR3 sequence (DNA): TGTGCCAGCAGCTACATAAGGGACGTGTATTTT. Amino acid sequence: CASSYIRDVYF. Full variable domain (rest looked up from reference TRBV5-6 and TRBJ2-3): DAGVTQSPTHLIKTRGQQVTLRCSPKSGHDTVSWYQQALGQGPQFIFQYYEEEERQRGNFPDRFSGHQFPNYSSELNVNALLLGDSALYLCASSYIRDVYFGPGTRLTVL.

This clonotype was observed a single time. This chain joins TRBV5-1 and TRBJ2-7; 11 bases agree with TRBD1. The J segment lost 2 bases and the V segment lost 2 bases, leaving 3 bases of the junction unmatched. From germline, CDR1 is SGHRS and CDR2 YFSETQ. The CDR3 is 15 amino acids. DNA for the CDR3: TGCGCCAGCAGCTTTCGGACAGGGGGCCCCTACGAGCAGTACTTC. It translates to CASSFRTGGPYEQYF.

The J gene is TRBJ1-6, the V gene TRBV4-1; D remains unclear. The length of the CDR3 is 13 residues. Germline V gene sequence: CDR1 MGHRA, CDR2 YSYEKL. Trimming shortened V by 4 bases and J by 14 bases, and 15 bases separated the two germline ends. The DNA for the CDR3 is TGCGCCAGCAGCCCCAACATGGATCGGACCCTCCACTTT. Translating gives CASSPNMDRTLHF.

About this clonotype: Sequence at one end of the junction differs from germline and may be a read error. The chain has TRBV11-2 and TRBJ2-1; D gene unclear. From germline, CDR1 is SGHAT and CDR2 FQNNGV. The CDR3 spans 13 residues. CDR3 in amino acids: CASSIDLNNEQFF. In nucleotides, the CDR3 is TGTGCTAGCAGCATTGACTTGAACAATGAGCAGTTCTTC.

V usage is TRBV12-3 or TRBV12-4 and J usage is TRBJ1-5; unclear D gene. V was clipped by 3 bases and J by 4 bases, with 16 bases between them. This CDR3 is built from 16 residues. CDR3 nucleotides: TGTGCCAGCAGTTTGTCAGAAGGGTCCTATAATCAGCCCCAGCATTTT. It codes for CASSLSEGSYNQPQHF.

As concerns this clonotype: A read error may produce the germline difference seen at one junction end. This rearrangement joins TRBV11-3 to TRBJ2-2; weak D call: TRBD2 (6 bases). The CDR3 loop spans 15 amino acids. Germline V gene sequence: CDR1 SGHNT, CDR2 YENEEA. The CDR3 spells CTSSIGTPGTGELFF. The CDR3 nucleotides read TGTACCAGCAGCATTGGGACCCCAGGGACTGGGGAGCTGTTTTTT.

Note on this clonotype: This may be a read error: a much more frequent sequence differs by one nucleotide. The chain is built from TRBV4-1 and TRBJ2-5; no clear D gene. V lost 2 bases to trimming and J lost 3 bases, with 10 bases between them. The CDR3 totals 14 residues. Germline CDR1 reads MGHRA; CDR2 reads YSYEKL. The CDR3 region is CASSQSGEKETQYF. CDR3 in DNA: TGCGCCAGCAGCCAATCGGGCGAAAAAGAGACCCAGTACTTC.